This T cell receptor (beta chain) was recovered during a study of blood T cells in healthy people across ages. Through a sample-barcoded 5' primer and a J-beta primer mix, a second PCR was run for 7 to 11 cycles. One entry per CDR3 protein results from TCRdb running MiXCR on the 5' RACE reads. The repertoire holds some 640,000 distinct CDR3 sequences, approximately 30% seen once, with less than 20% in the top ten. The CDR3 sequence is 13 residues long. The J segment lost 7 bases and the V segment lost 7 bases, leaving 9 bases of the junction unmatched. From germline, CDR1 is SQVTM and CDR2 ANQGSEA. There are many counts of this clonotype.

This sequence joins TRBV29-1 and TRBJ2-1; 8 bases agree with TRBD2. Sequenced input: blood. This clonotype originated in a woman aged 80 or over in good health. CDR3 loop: CSAETGGRNEQFF. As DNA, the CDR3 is TGCAGCGCAGAAACGGGGGGGCGAAATGAGCAGTTCTTC.